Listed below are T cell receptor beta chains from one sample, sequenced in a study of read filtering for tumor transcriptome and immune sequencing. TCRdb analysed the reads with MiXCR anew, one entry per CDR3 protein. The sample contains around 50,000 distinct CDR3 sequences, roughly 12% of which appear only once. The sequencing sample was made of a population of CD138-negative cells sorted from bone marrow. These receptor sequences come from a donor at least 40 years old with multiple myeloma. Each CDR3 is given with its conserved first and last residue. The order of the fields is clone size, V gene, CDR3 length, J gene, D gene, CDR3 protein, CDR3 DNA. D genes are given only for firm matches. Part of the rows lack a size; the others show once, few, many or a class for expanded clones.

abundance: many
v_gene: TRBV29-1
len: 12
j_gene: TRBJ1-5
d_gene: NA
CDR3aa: CSFIRETQPQHF
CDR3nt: TGCAGCTTCATCCGGGAAACTCAGCCCCAGCATTTT

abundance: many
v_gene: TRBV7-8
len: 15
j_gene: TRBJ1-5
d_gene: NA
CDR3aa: CASSLYWGDGQPQHF
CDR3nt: TGTGCCAGCAGCTTATATTGGGGGGACGGTCAGCCCCAGCATTTT

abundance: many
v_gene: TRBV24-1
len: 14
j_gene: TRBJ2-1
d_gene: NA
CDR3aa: CATTGGPDYNEQFF
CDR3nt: TGTGCCACTACTGGAGGGCCAGATTACAATGAGCAGTTCTTC

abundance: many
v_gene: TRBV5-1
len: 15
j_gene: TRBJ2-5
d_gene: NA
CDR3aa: CASSLNVAIGGTQYF
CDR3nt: TGCGCCAGCAGCTTGAATGTGGCCATTGGAGGGACCCAGTACTTC

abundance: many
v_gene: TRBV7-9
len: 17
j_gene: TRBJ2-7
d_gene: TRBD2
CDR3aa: CASSLTPGTSTAYEQYF
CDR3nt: TGTGCCAGCAGCTTAACTCCCGGGACTAGCACTGCCTACGAGCAGTACTTC

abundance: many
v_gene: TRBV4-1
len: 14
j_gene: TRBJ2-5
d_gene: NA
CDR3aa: CASSQLPSEETQYF
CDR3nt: TGCGCCAGCAGCCAACTACCCAGCGAAGAGACCCAGTACTTC

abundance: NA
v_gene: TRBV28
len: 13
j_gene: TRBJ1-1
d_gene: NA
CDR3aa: CASSLTEAAEAFF
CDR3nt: TGTGCCAGCAGTTTAACCGAGGCCGCTGAAGCTTTCTTT

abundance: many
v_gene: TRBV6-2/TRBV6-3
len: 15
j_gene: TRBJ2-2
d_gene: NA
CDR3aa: CAIKTGTLNTGELFF
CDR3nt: TGTGCCATAAAGACCGGGACACTGAACACCGGGGAGCTGTTTTTT

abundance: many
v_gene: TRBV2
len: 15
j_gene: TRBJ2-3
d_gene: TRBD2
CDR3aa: CASSEKRGQTDTQYF
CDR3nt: TGTGCCAGCAGTGAAAAGCGGGGGCAAACAGATACGCAGTATTTT

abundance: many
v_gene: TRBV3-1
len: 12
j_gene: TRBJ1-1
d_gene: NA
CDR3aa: CASSNRNTEAFF
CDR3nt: TGTGCCAGCAGCAACAGGAACACTGAAGCTTTCTTT

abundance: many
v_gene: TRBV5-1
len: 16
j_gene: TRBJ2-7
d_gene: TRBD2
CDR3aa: CASRRTGTRDSYEQYF
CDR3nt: TGCGCCAGCAGACGAACCGGGACTAGGGATTCCTACGAGCAGTACTTC

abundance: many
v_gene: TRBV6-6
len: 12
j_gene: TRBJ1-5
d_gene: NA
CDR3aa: CASSDSNQPQHF
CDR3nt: TGTGCCAGCAGTGACAGCAATCAGCCCCAGCATTTT

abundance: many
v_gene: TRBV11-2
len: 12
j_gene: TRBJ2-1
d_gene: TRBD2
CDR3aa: CASNPREGEQFF
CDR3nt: TGTGCCAGCAACCCGAGGGAGGGTGAGCAGTTCTTC

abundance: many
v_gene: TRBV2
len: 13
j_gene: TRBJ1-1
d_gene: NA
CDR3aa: CASSEYRNTEAFF
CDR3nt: TGTGCCAGCAGTGAATACAGAAACACTGAAGCTTTCTTT

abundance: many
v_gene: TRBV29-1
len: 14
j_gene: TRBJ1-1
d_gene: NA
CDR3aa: CSVDSRRANTEAFF
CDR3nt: TGCAGCGTTGATTCGCGTAGGGCGAACACTGAAGCTTTCTTT

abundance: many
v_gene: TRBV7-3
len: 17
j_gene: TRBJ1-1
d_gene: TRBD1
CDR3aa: CASSLVSTGGGGTEAFF
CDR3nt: TGTGCCAGCAGCTTAGTATCGACAGGGGGAGGTGGCACTGAAGCTTTCTTT

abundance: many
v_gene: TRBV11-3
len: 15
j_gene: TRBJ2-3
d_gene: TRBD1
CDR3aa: CASSFRGRSTDTQYF
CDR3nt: TGTGCCAGCAGCTTCAGGGGGCGTAGCACAGATACGCAGTATTTT

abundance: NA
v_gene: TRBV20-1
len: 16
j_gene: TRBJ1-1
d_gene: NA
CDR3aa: CSAREALRGRKTEAFF
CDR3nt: TGCAGTGCTAGAGAGGCTCTCAGGGGACGGAAGACTGAAGCTTTCTTT

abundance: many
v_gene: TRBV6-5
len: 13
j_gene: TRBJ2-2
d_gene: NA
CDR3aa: CASTWVNTGELFF
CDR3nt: TGTGCCAGCACCTGGGTGAACACCGGGGAGCTGTTTTTT

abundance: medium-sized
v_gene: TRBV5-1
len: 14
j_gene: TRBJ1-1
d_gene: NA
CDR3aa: CASSLASGGTEAFF
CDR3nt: TGCGCCAGCAGCTTGGCGTCGGGCGGGACTGAAGCTTTCTTT

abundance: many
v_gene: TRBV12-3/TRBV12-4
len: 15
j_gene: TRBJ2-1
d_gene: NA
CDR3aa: CASTDVLSSYNEQFF
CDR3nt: TGTGCCAGCACAGACGTCCTAAGCTCCTACAATGAGCAGTTCTTC

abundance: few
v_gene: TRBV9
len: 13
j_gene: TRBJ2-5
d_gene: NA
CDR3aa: CASSVDGSETQYF
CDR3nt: TGTGCCAGCAGCGTAGACGGGAGCGAGACCCAGTACTTC

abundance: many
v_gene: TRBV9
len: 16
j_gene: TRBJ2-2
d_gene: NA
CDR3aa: CASSGPWGGLTGELFF
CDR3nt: TGTGCCAGCAGCGGTCCCTGGGGGGGCCTCACCGGGGAGCTGTTTTTT

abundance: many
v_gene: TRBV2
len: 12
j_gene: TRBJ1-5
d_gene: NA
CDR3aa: CASSASNQPQHF
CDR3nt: TGTGCCAGCAGTGCTAGCAATCAGCCCCAGCATTTT

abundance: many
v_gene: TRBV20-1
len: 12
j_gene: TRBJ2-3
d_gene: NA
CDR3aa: CSARGDTDTQYF
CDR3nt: TGCAGTGCTAGGGGGGACACAGATACGCAGTATTTT

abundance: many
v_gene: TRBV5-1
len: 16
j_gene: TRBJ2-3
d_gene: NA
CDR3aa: CASSLGNTGGADTQYF
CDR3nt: TGCGCCAGCAGCTTGGGCAACACCGGGGGTGCAGATACGCAGTATTTT

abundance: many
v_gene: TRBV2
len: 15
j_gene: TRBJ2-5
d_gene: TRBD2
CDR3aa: CASSELLAVEETQYF
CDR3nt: TGTGCCAGCAGTGAGTTACTAGCGGTGGAAGAGACCCAGTACTTC

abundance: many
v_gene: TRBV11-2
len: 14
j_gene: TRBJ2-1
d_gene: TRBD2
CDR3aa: CASSKGLAGDIPFF
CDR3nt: TGTGCCAGCAGCAAGGGACTAGCGGGGGATATCCCGTTCTTC

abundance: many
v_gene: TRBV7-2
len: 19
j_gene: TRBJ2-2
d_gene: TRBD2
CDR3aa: CASSFLPRVTSGNTGELFF
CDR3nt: TGTGCCAGCAGCTTTCTCCCCCGGGTAACTAGCGGCAACACCGGGGAGCTGTTTTTT

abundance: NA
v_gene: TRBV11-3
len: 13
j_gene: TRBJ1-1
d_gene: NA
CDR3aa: CASSPQMNTEAFF
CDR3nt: TGTGCCAGCAGCCCCCAAATGAACACTGAAGCTTTCTTT

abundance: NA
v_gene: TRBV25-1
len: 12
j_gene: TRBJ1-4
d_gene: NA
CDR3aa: CASSESEGKLFF
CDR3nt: TGTGCCAGCAGTGAATCGGAGGGAAAACTGTTTTTT

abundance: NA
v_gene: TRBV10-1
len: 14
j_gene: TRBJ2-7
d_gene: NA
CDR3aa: CASSESQGSYEQYF
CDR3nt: TGCGCCAGCAGTGAGTCGCAGGGTTCCTACGAGCAGTACTTC

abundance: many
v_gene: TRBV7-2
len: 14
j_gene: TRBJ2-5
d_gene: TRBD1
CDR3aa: CASSPDRGQETQYF
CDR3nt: TGTGCCAGCAGCCCGGACAGGGGCCAAGAGACCCAGTACTTC

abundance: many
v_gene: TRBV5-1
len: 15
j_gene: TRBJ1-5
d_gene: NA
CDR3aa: CASSPEGGGGQPQHF
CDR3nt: TGCGCCAGCAGCCCAGAAGGGGGGGGCGGTCAGCCCCAGCATTTT

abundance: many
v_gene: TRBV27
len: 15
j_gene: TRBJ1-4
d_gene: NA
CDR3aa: CASSSAGTANRKLFF
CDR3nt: TGTGCCAGCAGTTCAGCCGGGACGGCGAACAGAAAACTGTTTTTT

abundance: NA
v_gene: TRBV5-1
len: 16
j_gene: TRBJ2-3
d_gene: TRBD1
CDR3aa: CASSLDQGAPSRPQYF
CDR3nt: TGCGCCAGCAGCTTGGATCAGGGGGCTCCCTCCCGCCCGCAGTATTTT

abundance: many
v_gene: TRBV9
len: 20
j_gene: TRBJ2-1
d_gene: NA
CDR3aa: CASSVAEGQRARSSYNEQFF
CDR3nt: TGTGCCAGCAGCGTAGCTGAGGGACAACGAGCAAGGAGCTCCTACAATGAGCAGTTCTTC

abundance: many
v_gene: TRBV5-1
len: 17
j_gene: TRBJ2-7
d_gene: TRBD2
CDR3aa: CASSLQPRGSSSYEQYF
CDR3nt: TGCGCCAGCAGCTTACAGCCGCGGGGGAGCTCCTCCTACGAGCAGTACTTC

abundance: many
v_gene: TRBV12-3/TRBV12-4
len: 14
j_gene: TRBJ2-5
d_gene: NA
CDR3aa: CASSLNGGTETQYF
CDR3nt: TGTGCCAGCAGTTTAAATGGCGGGACAGAGACCCAGTACTTC

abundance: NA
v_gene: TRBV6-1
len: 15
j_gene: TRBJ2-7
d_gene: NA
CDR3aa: CASSEVQDRPSTWNF
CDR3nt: TGTGCCAGCAGTGAAGTTCAGGACAGACCCTCTACTTGGAACTTC

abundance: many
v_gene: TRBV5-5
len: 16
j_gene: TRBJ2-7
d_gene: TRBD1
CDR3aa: CASSLEGQGFSYEQYF
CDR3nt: TGTGCCAGCAGCTTGGAGGGACAGGGGTTCTCCTACGAGCAGTACTTC

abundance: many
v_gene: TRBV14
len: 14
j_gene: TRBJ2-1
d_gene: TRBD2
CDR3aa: CASSLGLAGAEQFF
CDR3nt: TGTGCCAGCAGCCTGGGACTAGCGGGGGCTGAGCAGTTCTTC

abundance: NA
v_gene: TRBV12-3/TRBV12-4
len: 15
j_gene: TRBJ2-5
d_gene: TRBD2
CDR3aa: CASSSNSGGGETQNF
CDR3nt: TGTGCCAGCAGTTCTAATAGCGGGGGGGGGGAGACCCAGAACTTC

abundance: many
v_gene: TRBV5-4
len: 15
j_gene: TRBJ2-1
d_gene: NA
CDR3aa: CASSRKNRADNEQFF
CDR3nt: TGTGCCAGCAGCCGGAAAAACAGGGCTGACAATGAGCAGTTCTTC

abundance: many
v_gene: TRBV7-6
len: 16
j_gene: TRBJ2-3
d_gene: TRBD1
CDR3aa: CASSSNRGLSTDTQYF
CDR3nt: TGTGCCAGCAGCTCCAACAGGGGGCTCTCCACAGATACGCAGTATTTT

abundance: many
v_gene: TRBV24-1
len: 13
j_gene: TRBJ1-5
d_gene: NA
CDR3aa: CATSTESNQPQHF
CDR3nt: TGTGCCACCAGTACAGAGAGCAATCAGCCCCAGCATTTT

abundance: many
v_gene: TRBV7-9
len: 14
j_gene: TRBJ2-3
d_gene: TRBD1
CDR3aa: CASSRSDRGDTQYF
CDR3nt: TGTGCCAGCAGCCGGTCGGACAGGGGCGATACGCAGTATTTT

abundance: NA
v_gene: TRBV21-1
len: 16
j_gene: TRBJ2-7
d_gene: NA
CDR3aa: CASSTRTAGTEDEQYF
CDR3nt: TGTGCCAGCAGCACCCGCACCGCCGGGACAGAGGACGAGCAGTACTTC

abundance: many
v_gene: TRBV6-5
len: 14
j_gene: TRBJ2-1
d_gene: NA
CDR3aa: CASSRDIAYNEQFF
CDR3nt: TGTGCCAGCAGCCGGGACATAGCTTACAATGAGCAGTTCTTC

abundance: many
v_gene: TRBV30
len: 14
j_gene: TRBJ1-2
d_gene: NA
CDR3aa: CAWSLGADWYGYTF
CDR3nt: TGTGCCTGGAGTTTGGGGGCAGATTGGTATGGCTACACCTTC

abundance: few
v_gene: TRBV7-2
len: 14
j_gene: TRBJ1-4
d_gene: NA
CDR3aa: CASKQRTTNEKLFF
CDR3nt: TGTGCCAGCAAACAGCGGACAACTAATGAAAAACTGTTTTTT

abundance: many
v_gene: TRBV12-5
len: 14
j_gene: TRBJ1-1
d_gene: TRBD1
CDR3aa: CASSVRGQDTEAFF
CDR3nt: TGTGCTAGCTCCGTGAGGGGGCAGGACACTGAAGCTTTCTTT

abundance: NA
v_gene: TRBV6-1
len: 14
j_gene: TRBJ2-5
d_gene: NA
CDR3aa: CASSESGQPETQHF
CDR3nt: TGTGCCAGCAGTGAAAGTGGTCAGCCGGAGACCCAGCACTTC